The 27 T cell receptor beta chains listed next were all sequenced from one sample in a study of T cells in localized non-small cell lung cancer. Here immunoSEQ multiplex PCR was the method, and the copy in TCRdb shows in-frame clones only, minus some. The sample shows about 41,000 clones, roughly 83% of them seen only once. The specimen comprised PBMCs, sampled before any cancer treatment. These receptors came from a man aged 35 to 69 with stage II lung adenocarcinoma.

The CDR3 loop is CATSREGQIGDEQYF. The CDR3, as DNA: TGTGCCACCAGCAGAGAAGGACAAATCGGAGACGAGCAGTACTTC. The chain combines TRBV15 with TRBJ2-5; possibly TRBD1 for D (5 bases). TRBJ2-7 matches the DNA end more closely, so the J call is doubtful. The CDR3 is made up of 15 amino acids. From germline, CDR1 is LNHNV and CDR2 YYDKDF (reference sequence).

The chain combines TRBV28 with TRBJ2-5; 10 positions match TRBD1. In germline, CDR1 is MDHEN, CDR2 SYDVKM. The CDR3 runs to 15 residues. J was trimmed by 6 bases and V by 5 bases; bases with no gene match: 9. CDR3 nucleotide sequence: TGTGCCAGCAGTAAACCGGGACAGGGGATTCAGACCCAGTACTTC. This translates into CASSKPGQGIQTQYF.

This clone has a handful of counts. The gene calls are TRBV13 and TRBJ1-1; D unclear. V was shortened by 5 bases and J by 0 bases, with 10 bases between the two germline ends. CDR1 and CDR2 (germline): PRHDT, FYEKMQ (reference sequence). The CDR3 runs to 14 residues. The CDR3 DNA reads TGTGCCAGCAGCCCCCAGACCCTGAACACTGAAGCTTTCTTT. It specifies CASSPQTLNTEAFF.

Remarks on this clone: At one end the junction does not follow the germline gene, possibly because of a read error. This chain links TRBV19 with TRBJ2-1; D call uncertain. The CDR3 loop spans 13 amino acids. CDR1 is LNHDA and CDR2 is SQIVND in the germline V gene (reference sequence). CDR3 in amino acids: CASIIRGYNEQFF. The CDR3 DNA reads as TGTGCCAGTATTATAAGAGGCTACAATGAGCAGTTCTTC.

This rearrangement joins TRBV10-3 to TRBJ2-6; D is undetermined. Looked up from germline, CDR1 is ENHRY and CDR2 is SYGVKD. The CDR3 runs to 15 residues. The V end was cut by 0 bases, the J end by 2 bases, with 5 bases between. CDR3 residues: CAISESEAGANVLTF. In DNA, the CDR3 is TGTGCCATCAGTGAGTCAGAAGCTGGGGCCAACGTCCTGACTTTC.

The V call is TRBV15, the J call TRBJ2-3; D uncertain. Germline V CDR1 and CDR2: LNHNV, YYDKDF (reference sequence). V was clipped by 5 bases and J by 2 bases, with 11 bases between them. The CDR3 totals 14 residues. As DNA, the CDR3 is TGTGCCACCAGCGGGGTCCTTTCCACAGATACGCAGTATTTT. Protein product: CATSGVLSTDTQYF.

This clone has just a few counts. At one of its ends the junction is not consistent with the germline gene, which may arise from a read error. CDR3 in amino acids: CASTKGGSDQPQHF. Here the CDR3 DNA reads TGTGCCAGCACCAAGGGAGGGAGCGATCAACCCCAGCATTTT. The rearrangement links TRBV7-9 to TRBJ1-5; D unresolved. The CDR3 totals 14 residues. Germline-derived CDR1 and CDR2 are SEHNR and FQNEAQ (reference sequence).

The chain has TRBV10-3 and TRBJ1-2; no reliable D call. Trimming took off 0 bases at V and 8 bases at J, with 7 bases between the two ends. CDR1 and CDR2 from the germline V gene are ENHRY and SYGVKD. The CDR3 covers 12 residues. Written as DNA, the CDR3 is TGTGCCATCAGTGAGTCCGGGCCCGGCTACACCTTC. This sequence encodes CAISESGPGYTF.

This clone was seen a handful of times. CDR3 region: CASSDSGQGTDTQYF. The CDR3 DNA sequence: TGTGCCAGCAGTGACTCCGGACAGGGCACAGATACGCAGTATTTT. The chain has TRBV6-1 and TRBJ2-3, with 7 bases aligning to TRBD1. Losses at the gene ends were 3 bases for V and 1 base for J; bases not matched to a gene: 4. Germline CDR1 is MNHNS and CDR2 is SASEGT. This CDR3 comprises 15 residues.

V is TRBV7-9 and J is TRBJ1-4; D call uncertain. The CDR3 covers 12 residues. V gave up 3 bases and J gave up 8 bases, with 7 bases separating them. The V gene's germline CDR1 is SEHNR and CDR2 FQNEAQ (reference sequence). CDR3 sequence (DNA): TGTGCCAGCAGCTTCGGTCGGGAAAAACTGTTTTTT. Encoded protein: CASSFGREKLFF.

The J gene is TRBJ2-3, the V gene TRBV4-1; D uncertain. Germline V gene sequence: CDR1 MGHRA, CDR2 YSYEKL. V was pared by 4 bases and J by 3 bases, with 11 bases between. This CDR3 has 14 residues. The CDR3 nucleotides are TGCGCCAGCAGCCTCCACTCCGGGACAGATACGCAGTATTTT. It yields the protein CASSLHSGTDTQYF.

The V call is TRBV6-1, the J call TRBJ1-1, with D unresolved. The germline V and J ends were trimmed by 4 bases and 1 base, with 7 bases remaining between them. The CDR3 sequence is 13 residues long. The germline V gene has CDR1 MNHNS and CDR2 SASEGT. CDR3 residues: CASSAEGNTEAFF. The CDR3 DNA follows: TGTGCCAGCAGTGCGGAAGGGAACACTGAAGCTTTCTTT.

Notes on this clone: A read error may account for a junction end that differs from germline. The chain links TRBV5-1 to TRBJ2-2, with 8 nucleotides matching TRBD2. Looked up from germline, CDR1 is SGHRS and CDR2 is YFSETQ. This CDR3 has 16 amino acids. CDR3 coding DNA: TGCGTCAGCAGCCCCCGACTAGCGCGAGGGACCGGGGAGCTGTTTTTT. It codes for CVSSPRLARGTGELFF.

The V gene is TRBV7-3, the J gene TRBJ1-2; TRBD1 might be the D (6 bases). CDR1 SGHTA and CDR2 FQGTGA come from the germline V gene. The V end lost 3 bases, the J end lost 4 bases, and 12 bases lay between the germline ends. The CDR3 is 14 residues long. The CDR3 region has the DNA TGTGCCAGCAGCTTCGGGGGGCTGGCCTATGGCTACACCTTC. It specifies CASSFGGLAYGYTF.

The rearrangement joins TRBV19 to TRBJ2-7; 9 positions match TRBD1. The V gene end was trimmed by 2 bases and the J gene end by 6 bases; junction bases not matched to a gene: 8. This CDR3 spans 15 amino acids. Germline CDR1 and CDR2: LNHDA and SQIVND (reference sequence). CDR3 residues: CASSIPGQGQGEQYF. The CDR3 DNA reads as TGTGCCAGTAGTATACCGGGACAGGGACAGGGCGAGCAGTACTTC.

The chain links TRBV15 to TRBJ2-4; 10 nucleotides match TRBD1. CDR1 LNHNV and CDR2 YYDKDF come from the germline V gene (reference sequence). The length of the CDR3 is 15 residues. With V trimmed by 4 bases and J by 6 bases, 6 bases remained unmatched. CDR3 bases: TGTGCCACCAGCAAAGGTGGGACAGGGGTAAACATTCAGTACTTC. This encodes CATSKGGTGVNIQYF.

This rearrangement joins TRBV19 to TRBJ1-1; D gene ambiguous. Germline values: CDR1 LNHDA, CDR2 SQIVND (reference sequence). Deletions cut 3 bases from V and 5 bases from J, with 4 bases between. This CDR3 is built from 11 residues. DNA of the CDR3: TGTGCCAGTAGTATCGGGACTGAAGCTTTCTTT. Its protein product is CASSIGTEAFF.

The gene calls are TRBV18 and TRBJ2-3; D unclear. With 2 bases removed from V and 3 bases from J, the gap between germline ends came to 15 bases. The germline V gene has CDR1 KGHSH and CDR2 LQKENI. This CDR3 has 16 residues. CDR3 region: CASSPSSSGNTDTQYF. The CDR3 DNA reads TGTGCCAGCTCACCATCATCTTCCGGAAATACAGATACGCAGTATTTT.

The chain is built from TRBV6-5 and TRBJ2-5; D is possibly TRBD1 or TRBD2 (6 bases each). The CDR3 is 13 residues long. Germline V lookup: CDR1 MNHEY, CDR2 SVGAGI. CDR3 coding DNA: TGTGCTTCAGGGGACTCCTCCCGGGAGACCCAGTACTTC. It is translated as CASGDSSRETQYF.

This chain links TRBV11-3 with TRBJ2-1, with no clear D. The CDR3 has 13 amino acids. V was pared by 1 base and J by 6 bases, with 7 bases between. Looked up from germline, CDR1 is SGHNT and CDR2 is YENEEA. This CDR3 reads CASSLGPFNEQFF. Here the CDR3 DNA reads TGTGCCAGCAGCTTAGGGCCCTTCAATGAGCAGTTCTTC.

This clone was detected only once. The chain carries TRBV2 and TRBJ1-3; 7 bases match TRBD1. V lost 5 bases to trimming and J lost 1 base; unmatched junction nucleotides: 14. This CDR3 has 18 residues. Germline V lookup: CDR1 SNHLY, CDR2 FYNNEI. The CDR3 DNA follows: TGTGCCAGCAGTATTATGCCTTCTTCGACAGGGTCTGGAAACACCATATATTTT. As protein: CASSIMPSSTGSGNTIYF.

This clone was seen only once. V gene TRBV7-9 combines with J gene TRBJ1-2, with TRBD1 as a possible D gene (6 bases). CDR1 is SEHNR and CDR2 is FQNEAQ in the germline V gene (reference sequence). The ends were cut back, 3 bases at V and 4 bases at J, with 12 bases in the middle. This CDR3 spans 14 amino acids. This CDR3 is CASSLGATSYGYTF. CDR3 DNA: TGTGCCAGCAGCTTGGGGGCCACGAGCTATGGCTACACCTTC.

This rearrangement joins TRBV5-1 to TRBJ2-1; D perhaps matches TRBD2 (6 bases). Trimming removed 0 bases at V and 1 base at J, with 14 bases between. The CDR3 has 17 amino acids. Germline V CDR1 and CDR2: SGHRS, YFSETQ. The CDR3 DNA reads as TGCGCCAGCAGCTTGGTGGCCCCCGCGGGGTCCTACAATGAGCAGTTCTTC. Translation: CASSLVAPAGSYNEQFF.

This clone was detected only once. CDR3 protein: CASRRSRGFSQETQYF. The CDR3 nucleotides read TGTGCCAGCAGACGAAGCAGGGGATTTAGCCAAGAGACCCAGTACTTC. The chain joins TRBV6-6 to TRBJ2-5, with D perhaps TRBD1 (6 bases). The CDR3 has 16 amino acids. The V and J ends lost 6 bases and 1 base respectively, with 18 bases between them. Germline assignment: CDR1 MNHNY and CDR2 SVGAGI (reference sequence).

The rearrangement joins TRBV9 to TRBJ1-4; D call uncertain. CDR1 is SGDLS and CDR2 is YYNGEE in the germline V gene. Trimming took off 2 bases at V and 3 bases at J, with 11 bases between the two ends. This CDR3 spans 15 amino acids. CDR3 loop: CASSVLAGANEKLFF. CDR3 DNA: TGTGCCAGCAGCGTTCTGGCAGGAGCTAATGAAAAACTGTTTTTT. Full variable domain (rest looked up from reference TRBV9 and TRBJ1-4): DSGVTQTPKHLITATGQRVTLRCSPRSGDLSVYWYQQSLDQGLQFLIQYYNGEERAKGNILERFSAQQFPDLHSELNLSSLELGDSALYFCASSVLAGANEKLFFGSGTQLSVL.

This clone was seen a handful of times. The genes are TRBV14 and TRBJ2-1, with D perhaps matching TRBD1 (5 bases). The germline CDR1 and CDR2 sequences are SGHDN and FVKESK. This CDR3 has 14 residues. The V gene lost 2 bases and the J gene lost 3 bases, with 8 bases spanning the gap. CDR3 nucleotides: TGTGCCAGCAGCCAACAGGGTGGCTACAATGAGCAGTTCTTC. Protein product: CASSQQGGYNEQFF.

This chain connects TRBV11-2 to TRBJ2-1; no definite D call. This CDR3 comprises 11 residues. Trimming shortened V by 5 bases and J by 5 bases, and 4 bases separated the two germline ends. CDR1 is SGHAT and CDR2 is FQNNGV in the germline V gene. The CDR3 reads CASSSNNEQFF. The DNA for the CDR3 is TGTGCCAGCAGCAGTAACAATGAGCAGTTCTTC. Filled out from reference TRBV11-2 and TRBJ2-1, the complete variable domain reads EAGVAQSPRYKIIEKRQSVAFWCNPISGHATLYWYQQILGQGPKLLIQFQNNGVVDDSQLPKDRFSAERLKGVDSTLKIQPAKLEDSAVYLCASSSNNEQFFGPGTRLTVL.